The 16 T cell receptor beta chains reported below all come from one sample, sequenced in a study of cytomegalovirus exposure and HLA in healthy donors. It was with 60 Vbeta and 13 Jbeta primers that the PCR ran. Here immunoSEQ multiplex PCR was the method, and the copy in TCRdb shows in-frame clones only, minus some. This sample has some 150,000 clones, with more than 65% found just once. The sample taken for sequencing was PBMCs. All receptors come from a man aged 50-60 years in good health and CMV-seropositive.

In the case of this clone: Relative to the germline gene, one junction end is altered; a read error may explain this. Here the CDR3 DNA reads TGTTCCAGCAGCTTAGAAGTGGGAGAGGCCCACGAGCAGTACTTC. As protein: CSSSLEVGEAHEQYF. The chain is built from TRBV7-9 and TRBJ2-7; possible D gene TRBD2, 5 bases. CDR1 is SEHNR, CDR2 FQNEAQ, per germline (reference sequence). This CDR3 spans 15 amino acids.

The chain joins TRBV6-5 to TRBJ1-5; 7 nucleotides agree with TRBD1. Germline CDR1 and CDR2: MNHEY and SVGAGI. V was pared by 10 bases and J by 7 bases, with 10 bases of the junction left unmatched. The CDR3 runs to 13 residues. In DNA, the CDR3 is TGTGCCATAAGCAGGGGGATCGGCCAGCCCCAGCATTTT. Translating it yields CAISRGIGQPQHF.

The chain joins TRBV10-2 to TRBJ2-3; D is possibly TRBD2 (6 bases). CDR3 length equals 15 residues. Between the trimmed V and J ends, which lost 6 bases and 2 bases, there was a span of 15 bases. CDR1 is WSHSY and CDR2 is SAAADI in the germline V gene. The CDR3 sequence: CASRRGTLTTDTQYF. Written as DNA, the CDR3 is TGCGCCAGCAGACGCGGGACTCTGACCACAGATACGCAGTATTTT.

The chain links TRBV4-1 to TRBJ2-7; TRBD2 aligns across 10 bases. CDR1 and CDR2 from the germline V gene are MGHRA and YSYEKL. The CDR3 runs to 16 residues. The J segment lost 4 bases and the V segment lost 4 bases, leaving 10 bases of the junction unmatched. The CDR3 coding sequence is TGCGCCAGCAGCCGAACTAGCGGGATGGGCCAATACGAGCAGTACTTC. Its protein product is CASSRTSGMGQYEQYF.

The V gene is TRBV10-1, the J gene TRBJ1-1; TRBD1 aligns across 8 bases. V lost 5 bases, J lost 3 bases, and 8 bases stayed unmatched. This CDR3 spans 15 amino acids. CDR1 is WNHNN and CDR2 is SYGVQD in the germline V gene (reference sequence). CDR3 nucleotide sequence: TGCGCCAGCAGTTCGCTGACAGGGGAGGACACTGAAGCTTTCTTT. Encoded protein: CASSSLTGEDTEAFF.

The chain carries TRBV9 and TRBJ2-1; D gene ambiguous. This CDR3 is 13 amino acids long. Germline V gene data show CDR1 as SGDLS and CDR2 as YYNGEE. Trimming removed 0 bases at V and 6 bases at J, with 7 bases between. CDR3: CASSVDSGNEQFF. The DNA for the CDR3 is TGTGCCAGCAGCGTAGATTCAGGCAATGAGCAGTTCTTC.

V usage is TRBV5-4 and J usage is TRBJ2-7, with 7 positions matching TRBD2. V was pared by 7 bases and J by 0 bases, with 10 bases of the junction left unmatched. Per germline, CDR1 SGHNT and CDR2 YYREEE (reference sequence). The CDR3 has 15 residues. The CDR3 reads CASAKGGQTSYEQYF. In DNA, the CDR3 is TGTGCCAGCGCCAAGGGAGGGCAAACCTCCTACGAGCAGTACTTC. The variable domain in full, completed from reference TRBV5-4 and TRBJ2-7, reads ETGVTQSPTHLIKTRGQQVTLRCSSQSGHNTVSWYQQALGQGPQFIFQYYREEENGRGNFPPRFSGLQFPNYSSELNVNALELDDSALYLCASAKGGQTSYEQYFGPGTRLTVT.

The gene calls are TRBV10-2 and TRBJ1-1; D might be TRBD1 (5 bases). V was clipped by 2 bases and J by 4 bases, with 11 bases between them. CDR1 and CDR2 (germline): WSHSY, SAAADI. The CDR3 totals 14 residues. CDR3 sequence (DNA): TGCGCCAGCAGTGAGATCCAGGGCCGCACTGAAGCTTTCTTT. This translates into CASSEIQGRTEAFF.

The chain joins TRBV5-6 to TRBJ2-5; 7 positions match TRBD1. The V gene's germline CDR1 is SGHDT and CDR2 YYEEEE. The CDR3 is 14 amino acids. V was clipped by 4 bases and J by 2 bases; unmatched bases: 5. Here the CDR3 DNA reads TGTGCCAGCAGCGCGACAGGGCAACAAGAGACCCAGTACTTC. Amino acid sequence: CASSATGQQETQYF.

The chain couples TRBV5-6 to TRBJ1-2; D is undetermined. V dropped 4 bases and J dropped 5 bases, with 9 bases sitting between them. Germline values: CDR1 SGHDT, CDR2 YYEEEE. This CDR3 is built from 12 residues. CDR3 DNA sequence: TGTGCCAGCAGCGCTGGCGGGTATGGCTACACCTTC. Protein sequence: CASSAGGYGYTF.

A single count supports this clone. V usage is TRBV7-9 and J usage is TRBJ2-1; 14 bases match TRBD2. V gave up 4 bases and J gave up 7 bases; unmatched junction bases: 3. CDR3 size: 15 residues. CDR1 and CDR2 (germline): SEHNR, FQNEAQ (reference sequence). CDR3 sequence: CASSSGTSGRNEQFF. The CDR3 DNA follows: TGTGCCAGCAGCTCCGGGACTAGCGGGAGAAATGAGCAGTTCTTC.

This clone was seen a single time. V and J are TRBV18 and TRBJ1-4; no firm D call. The CDR3 loop spans 13 amino acids. Germline CDR1 reads KGHSH; CDR2 reads LQKENI. Trimming took off 0 bases at V and 6 bases at J, with 5 bases between the two ends. The CDR3 bases are TGTGCCAGCTCACCACCGTCAGATGAAAAACTGTTTTTT. This encodes CASSPPSDEKLFF.

This clone was detected a few times. The genes are TRBV2 and TRBJ2-7; 15 nucleotides match TRBD2. The ends lost 3 bases at V and 9 bases at J; junction bases unmatched: 12. Germline CDR1 and CDR2: SNHLY and FYNNEI. The CDR3 totals 17 residues. The CDR3 DNA is TGTGCCAGCAGTGACTCGGGACTAGCGGGAGGACCCTTGGGGCAGTACTTC. It specifies CASSDSGLAGGPLGQYF. Supplemented by reference TRBV2 and TRBJ2-7, the full variable domain reads EPEVTQTPSHQVTQMGQEVILRCVPISNHLYFYWYRQILGQKVEFLVSFYNNEISEKSEIFDDQFSVERPDGSNFTLKIRSTKLEDSAMYFCASSDSGLAGGPLGQYFGPGTRLTVT.

The V gene is TRBV28, the J gene TRBJ2-7; 7 bases agree with TRBD2. Looked up from germline, CDR1 is MDHEN and CDR2 is SYDVKM. The length of the CDR3 is 15 residues. Trimming cost V 7 bases and J 2 bases; bases outside gene matches: 11. The CDR3 sequence: CASTSLSGRPYEQYF. CDR3 nucleotides: TGTGCCAGCACCTCCCTTAGCGGGCGTCCCTACGAGCAGTACTTC.

This sequence joins TRBV6-5 and TRBJ1-2; 7 bases match TRBD1. V was pared by 6 bases and J by 8 bases, with 6 bases of the junction left unmatched. The CDR3 has 12 residues. Germline CDR1 and CDR2: MNHEY and SVGAGI. The CDR3 DNA reads TGTGCCAGCAGCTACAGGGGTGGCGGCTACACCTTC. It specifies CASSYRGGGYTF.

This clone was seen more than once but under ten times. The V gene is TRBV19, the J gene TRBJ2-7; 15 nucleotides line up with TRBD2. This CDR3 is 17 amino acids long. The germline V gene has CDR1 LNHDA and CDR2 SQIVND (reference sequence). V shed 5 bases, J shed 2 bases, and the junction held 7 bases outside the gene matches. CDR3: CASSPGLAGGPPYEQYF. CDR3 DNA: TGTGCCAGTAGTCCCGGACTAGCGGGAGGGCCCCCCTACGAGCAGTACTTC.